Below, one TCR beta chain is given with its context. What it recognizes is unknown. From the reads, TCRdb called clonotypes with MiXCR, one entry per CDR3 protein. The table lists approximately 320,000 distinct CDR3 sequences, more than 9% of them singletons. The sample originates from a study of T cell repertoires in cytomegalovirus infection. About the research overall: A matching HLA type, together with CMV infection, was signaled by public TCR beta signatures. Overall study results and limits: The study identified carriers of CMV plus the relevant HLA from cumulative public TCR beta family frequency. Within the response measured ex vivo, HLA-C-restricted CMV-specific TCR beta clonotypes were dominant.

Germline V gene sequence: CDR1 DFQATT, CDR2 SNEGSKA (reference sequence). The CDR3 is made up of 16 amino acids. The V end was cut by 5 bases, the J end by 0 bases, with 14 bases between. Sequencing was performed on PBMCs. The chain combines TRBV20-1 with TRBJ1-6; possible D gene TRBD1, 6 bases. The sequence was collected from a human donor in good health (CMV status not recorded). Some clones in this sample may be carry-over from other donors' samples. The CDR3 region has the DNA TGCAGTGCTCGCCGACAGGCTAGCTCCTATAATTCACCCCTCCACTTT. Protein sequence: CSARRQASSYNSPLHF.